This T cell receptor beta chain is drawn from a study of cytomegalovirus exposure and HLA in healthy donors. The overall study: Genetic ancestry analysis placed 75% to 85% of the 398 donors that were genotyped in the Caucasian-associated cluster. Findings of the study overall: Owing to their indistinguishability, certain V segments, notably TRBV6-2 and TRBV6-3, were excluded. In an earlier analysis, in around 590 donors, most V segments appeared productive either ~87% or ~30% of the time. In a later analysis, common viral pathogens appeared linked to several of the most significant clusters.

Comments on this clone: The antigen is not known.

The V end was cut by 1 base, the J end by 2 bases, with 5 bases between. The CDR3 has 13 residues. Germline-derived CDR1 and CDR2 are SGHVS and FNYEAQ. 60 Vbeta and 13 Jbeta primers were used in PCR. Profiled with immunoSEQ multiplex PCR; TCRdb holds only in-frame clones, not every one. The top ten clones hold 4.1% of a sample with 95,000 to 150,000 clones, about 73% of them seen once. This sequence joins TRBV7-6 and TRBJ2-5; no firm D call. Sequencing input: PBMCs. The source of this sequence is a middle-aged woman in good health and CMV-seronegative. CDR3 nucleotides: TGTGCCAGCAGCTTAGGGCAGCAAGAGACCCAGTACTTC. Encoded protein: CASSLGQQETQYF.